The 10 T cell receptor beta chains below all came from one sample that was sequenced in a study of vaccination effects on CD4 cells after COVID-19. The antigens for these receptors are not known. Investigators separated out CD4+ T cells once around 9 days of culture had passed. Generated by immunoSEQ multiplex PCR, the TCRdb table keeps only in-frame clones and is missing some. Among around 27,000 clones listed, 65% were seen once. The material was CD4+ T cells from PBMCs cultured without peptide, obtained before COVID-19 vaccination. Receptor source: a human donor who received a COVID-19 vaccine.

The chain recombines TRBV5-4 with TRBJ1-3; tentative D call: TRBD1 (5 bases). Deletions cut 2 bases from V and 8 bases from J, with 8 bases between. The V gene's germline CDR1 is SGHNT and CDR2 YYREEE (reference sequence). This CDR3 has 12 amino acids. CDR3 region: CASSFWGDTIYF. The DNA of the CDR3 is TGTGCCAGCAGCTTTTGGGGCGACACCATATATTTT. Drawing the rest from reference TRBV5-4 and TRBJ1-3, the complete variable domain is ETGVTQSPTHLIKTRGQQVTLRCSSQSGHNTVSWYQQALGQGPQFIFQYYREEENGRGNFPPRFSGLQFPNYSSELNVNALELDDSALYLCASSFWGDTIYFGEGSWLTVV.

The rearrangement uses TRBV18 and TRBJ1-6; TRBD1 agrees at 8 bases. V lost 2 bases to trimming and J lost 8 bases; unmatched junction nucleotides: 2. The germline gives CDR1 KGHSH, CDR2 LQKENI. The CDR3 extends over 14 amino acids. The CDR3 DNA reads as TGTGCCAGCTCACCAAACAGGGGGGATTCACCCCTCCACTTT. Its protein product is CASSPNRGDSPLHF.

This sequence joins TRBV3-1 (or the pseudogene TRBV3-2) and TRBJ2-7; 8 nucleotides line up with TRBD2. This CDR3 has 15 residues. V dropped 4 bases and J dropped 5; count of bases not matched to a gene: 10. Germline assignment: CDR1 LGHDT and CDR2 YNNKEL (reference sequence). As DNA, the CDR3 is TGTGCCAGCAGCCTTCTAAACGCGGGAGGACACGAGCAGTACTTC. Its protein is CASSLLNAGGHEQYF.

The genes are TRBV25-1 and TRBJ2-7; 7 bases line up with TRBD1. J gave up 0 bases and V 5 bases, and 7 bases lay outside the gene matches. CDR3 length equals 15 residues. Per the germline V gene, CDR1 is MGHDK and CDR2 is SYGVNS. CDR3 bases: TGTGCCAGCAGTTCGTGGGGACAGAACTCCTACGAGCAGTACTTC. It is translated as CASSSWGQNSYEQYF.

This chain links TRBV5-4 with TRBJ2-3, with TRBD2 matching over 12 bases. This CDR3 has 14 amino acids. From germline, CDR1 is SGHNT and CDR2 YYREEE (reference sequence). Trimming took 5 bases from V and 5 from J; bases not matched to a gene: 3. The CDR3 DNA reads as TGTGCCAGCAGTTCGACTAGCGGGGGAGATACGCAGTATTTT. Residues: CASSSTSGGDTQYF.

V usage is TRBV15 and J usage is TRBJ1-5; D is ambiguous. V was clipped by 0 bases and J by 4 bases, with 10 bases between them. The CDR3 spans 15 residues. The V gene's germline CDR1 is LNHNV and CDR2 YYDKDF (reference sequence). The CDR3 reads CATSRDKGLNQPQHF. CDR3 nucleotides: TGTGCCACCAGCAGAGATAAGGGTCTAAATCAGCCCCAGCATTTT. The full variable domain, with the rest looked up from reference TRBV15 and TRBJ1-5, is DAMVIQNPRYQVTQFGKPVTLSCSQTLNHNVMYWYQQKSSQAPKLLFHYYDKDFNNEADTPDNFQSRRPNTSFCFLDIRSPGLGDTAMYLCATSRDKGLNQPQHFGDGTRLSIL.

This clone showed up just a few times. As DNA, the CDR3 is TGTGCCAGCAGCTCCCGGGACAAGACCTACGAGCAGTACTTC. As protein: CASSSRDKTYEQYF. The chain couples TRBV7-8 to TRBJ2-7; maybe TRBD1 (6 bases). V gave up 4 bases and J gave up 2 bases, with 12 bases separating them. The CDR3 extends over 14 amino acids. The germline CDR1 and CDR2 sequences are SGHVS and FQNEAQ.

The chain employs TRBV3-1 (or the pseudogene TRBV3-2) and TRBJ1-5, with D tentatively TRBD1 (6 bases). The CDR3 runs to 15 residues. V shed 4 bases and J shed 3 bases, with 13 bases lying between them. CDR1 is LGHDT and CDR2 is YNNKEL in the germline V gene (reference sequence). The CDR3 here is CASSPDSRYNQPQHF. The CDR3 nucleotides read TGTGCCAGCAGCCCGGACAGCCGGTACAATCAGCCCCAGCATTTT.

The chain links TRBV7-7 to TRBJ2-7; 9 positions agree with TRBD1. The CDR3 sequence is 16 residues long. CDR1 and CDR2 (germline): SSHAT, FNYEAQ (reference sequence). V shed 0 bases and J 6 bases; nucleotides not matched to a gene: 9. The CDR3, as DNA: TGTGCCAGCAGCTTAGCGAAGGGACAGGGATCCGCCGAGCAGTACTTC. Protein product: CASSLAKGQGSAEQYF.

The sample holds a few counts of this clone. This chain links TRBV7-6 with TRBJ2-2; TRBD1 is a possible D gene (6 bases). The CDR3 sequence is 13 residues long. The germline V gene has CDR1 SGHVS and CDR2 FNYEAQ. V lost 7 bases and J lost 6, with 12 bases in between. The CDR3 is CASTLGGAGELFF. The CDR3, as DNA: TGTGCCAGCACCCTAGGGGGAGCCGGGGAGCTGTTTTTT. The full variable domain, its missing parts supplied by reference TRBV7-6 and TRBJ2-2, is GAGVSQSPRYKVTKRGQDVALRCDPISGHVSLYWYRQALGQGPEFLTYFNYEAQQDKSGLPNDRFSAERPEGSISTLTIQRTEQRDSAMYRCASTLGGAGELFFGEGSRLTVL.